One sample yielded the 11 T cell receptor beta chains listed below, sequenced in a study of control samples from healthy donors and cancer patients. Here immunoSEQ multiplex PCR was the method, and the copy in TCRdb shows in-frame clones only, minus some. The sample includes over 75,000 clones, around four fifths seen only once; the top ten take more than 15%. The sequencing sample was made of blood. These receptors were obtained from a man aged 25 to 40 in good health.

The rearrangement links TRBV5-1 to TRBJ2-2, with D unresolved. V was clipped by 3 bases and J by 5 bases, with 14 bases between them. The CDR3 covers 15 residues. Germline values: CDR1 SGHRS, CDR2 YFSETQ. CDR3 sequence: CASSWPPKRTGELFF. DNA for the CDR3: TGCGCCAGCAGCTGGCCTCCAAAGAGGACCGGGGAGCTGTTTTTT.

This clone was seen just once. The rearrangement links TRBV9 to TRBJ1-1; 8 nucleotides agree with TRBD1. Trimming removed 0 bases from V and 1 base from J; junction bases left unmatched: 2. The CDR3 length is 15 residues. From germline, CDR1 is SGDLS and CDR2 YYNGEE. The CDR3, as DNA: TGTGCCAGCAGCGTAGTGCAGGGGGCGAACACTGAAGCTTTCTTT. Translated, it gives CASSVVQGANTEAFF.

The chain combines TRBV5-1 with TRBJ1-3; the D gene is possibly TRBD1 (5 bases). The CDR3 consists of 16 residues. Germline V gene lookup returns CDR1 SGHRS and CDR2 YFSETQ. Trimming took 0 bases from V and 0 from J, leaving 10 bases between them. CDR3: CASSLGQRISGNTIYF. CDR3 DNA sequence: TGCGCCAGCAGCTTGGGACAGAGAATCTCTGGAAACACCATATATTTT.

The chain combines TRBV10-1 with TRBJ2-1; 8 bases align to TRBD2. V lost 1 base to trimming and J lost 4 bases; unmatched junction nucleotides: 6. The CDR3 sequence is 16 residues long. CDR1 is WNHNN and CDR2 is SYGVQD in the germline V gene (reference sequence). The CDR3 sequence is CASSEFYSGDYNEQFF. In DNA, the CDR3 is TGCGCCAGCAGTGAGTTTTATAGCGGGGATTACAATGAGCAGTTCTTC.

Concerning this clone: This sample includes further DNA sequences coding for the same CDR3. The CDR3 coding sequence is TGTGCCAGCAGTGAGACAGGATACGAGCAGTACTTC. This codes for CASSETGYEQYF. This chain connects TRBV6-1 to TRBJ2-7, with D maybe TRBD1 (6 bases). CDR3 length equals 12 residues. Per germline, CDR1 MNHNS and CDR2 SASEGT. V lost 3 bases and J lost 4, with 7 bases in between.

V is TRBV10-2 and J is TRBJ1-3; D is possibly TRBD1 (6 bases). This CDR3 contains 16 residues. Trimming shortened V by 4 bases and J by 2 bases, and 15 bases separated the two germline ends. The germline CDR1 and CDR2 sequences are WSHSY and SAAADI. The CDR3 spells CASSASKRTAGNTIYF. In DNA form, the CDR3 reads TGCGCCAGCAGTGCCTCGAAGAGGACAGCTGGAAACACCATATATTTT.

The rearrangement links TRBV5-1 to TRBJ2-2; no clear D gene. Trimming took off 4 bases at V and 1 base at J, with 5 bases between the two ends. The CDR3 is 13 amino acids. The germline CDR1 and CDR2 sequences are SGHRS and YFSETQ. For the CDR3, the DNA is TGCGCCAGCAGCGAACAGAACACCGGGGAGCTGTTTTTT. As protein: CASSEQNTGELFF.

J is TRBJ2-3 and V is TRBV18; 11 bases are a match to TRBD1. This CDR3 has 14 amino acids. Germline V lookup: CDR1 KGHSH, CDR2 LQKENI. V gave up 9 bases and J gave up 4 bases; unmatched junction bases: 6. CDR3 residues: CASHGTGGPDTQYF. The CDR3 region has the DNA TGTGCCAGTCACGGGACAGGGGGACCAGATACGCAGTATTTT.

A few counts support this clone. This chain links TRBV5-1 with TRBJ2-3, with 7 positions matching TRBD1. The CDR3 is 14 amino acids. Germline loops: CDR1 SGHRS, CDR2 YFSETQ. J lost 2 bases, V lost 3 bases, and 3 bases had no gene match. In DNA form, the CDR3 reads TGCGCCAGCAGCTGGGGGACAGTCACAGATACGCAGTATTTT. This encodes CASSWGTVTDTQYF.

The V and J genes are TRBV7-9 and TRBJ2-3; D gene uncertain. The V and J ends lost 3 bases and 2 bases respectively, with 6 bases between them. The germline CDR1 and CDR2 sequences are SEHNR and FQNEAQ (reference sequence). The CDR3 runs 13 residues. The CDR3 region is CASSFDITDTQYF. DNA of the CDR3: TGTGCCAGCAGCTTCGATATCACAGATACGCAGTATTTT.

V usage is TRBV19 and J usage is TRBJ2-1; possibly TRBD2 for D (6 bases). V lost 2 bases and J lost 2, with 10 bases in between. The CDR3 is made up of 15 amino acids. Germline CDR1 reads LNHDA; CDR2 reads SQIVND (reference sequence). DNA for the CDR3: TGTGCCAGTAGTATAACCGGGGGACCCTACAATGAGCAGTTCTTC. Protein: CASSITGGPYNEQFF.